This record covers a single T cell receptor (beta chain). Amplified regions were TCR beta CDR3 sequences from RNA transcripts. The study used the HTBI primer set for a first-round RT-PCR of the TCR CDR3. MiXCR, run by TCRdb on the multiplex PCR reads, gives a single entry per CDR3 protein. The data hold approximately 600,000 distinct CDR3 sequences, with around 15% observed a single time. The data originate from a study of T cells in Graves' hyperthyroidism and ophthalmopathy. Study details: Specimen type is peripheral blood, collected at initial diagnosis prior to any treatment.

V gave up 2 bases and J gave up 3 bases; unmatched junction bases: 8. The CDR3 is 15 residues long. Germline V gene data show CDR1 as SGDLS and CDR2 as YYNGEE. The receptor's source is a young woman with Graves' hyperthyroidism. The rearrangement uses TRBV9 and TRBJ2-7, with TRBD2 matching over 7 bases. The sample consisted of blood. In DNA, the CDR3 is TGTGCCAGCAGCGTCCAAGCGGGGCAATACTACGAGCAGTACTTC. Protein product: CASSVQAGQYYEQYF.